This TCR beta chain was captured in a study of PD-1 blockade in classical Hodgkin lymphoma. Study results and limitations: Similar baseline diversity was found in complete responders and newly diagnosed patients.

Libraries were prepared by immunoSEQ multiplex PCR; TCRdb keeps only in-frame clonotypes and omits some of them. Seen here are around 9,000 clones, around nine tenths observed once, and the top ten hold roughly 24%. Details on this clone: As yet, its antigen is unknown.

Time point noted: cycle 4 day 1 (C4D1), after 5 to 7 weeks of nivolumab. No patient escaped relapse after autologous stem cell transplantation, and brentuximab vedotin exposure varied. The CDR3 contains 18 residues. Germline loops: CDR1 SGHTA, CDR2 FQGNSA. The ends lost 1 base at V and 5 bases at J; junction bases unmatched: 16. This chain links TRBV7-2 with TRBJ1-2; 7 nucleotides agree with TRBD1. The sequences come from peripheral blood mononuclear cells (PBMCs), collected before the fourth cycle of nivolumab. This sequence originates from a human donor with classical Hodgkin lymphoma. CDR3 region: CASSLGGGVDRVGYGYTF. For the CDR3, the DNA is TGTGCCAGCAGCTTAGGGGGAGGGGTCGACAGGGTCGGATATGGCTACACCTTC. The entire variable domain, with the rest obtained from reference TRBV7-2 and TRBJ1-2, is as follows: GAGVSQSPSNKVTEKGKDVELRCDPISGHTALYWYRQSLGQGLEFLIYFQGNSAPDKSGLPSDRFSAERTGGSVSTLTIQRTQQEDSAVYLCASSLGGGVDRVGYGYTFGSGTRLTVV.